This TCR beta chain was profiled in a study of Ad26.COV2.S vaccination and SARS-CoV-2 variants. A word on this clone: Its antigen is not identified.

Germline V gene data show CDR1 as KGHDR and CDR2 as SFDVKD. Trimming took 9 bases from V and 0 from J, leaving 9 bases between them. The CDR3 is 13 amino acids. Sequencing used immunoSEQ multiplex PCR; TCRdb keeps in-frame clones, though not all of them. This table holds some 420,000 clones, over 75% found once. Whole-study findings and limits: The TCR breadth and depth analyses may have produced an underestimate of total T cell responses.

Treatment indicated: roughly 18 received Ad26.COV2.S at low or high dose, single or two shots; 5 received placebo; per-sample allocation not given. Sampling happened 63 days after the first vaccine or placebo injection. The chain recombines TRBV24-1 with TRBJ2-3, with a possible D match to TRBD2 (5 bases). The sample here was peripheral blood, taken in a trial of Ad26.COV2.S vaccine versus placebo. The clonotype originates from a person aged 18-65 years who received the Ad26.COV2.S COVID-19 vaccine or a placebo. The chain's CDR3 is CATAAGSTDTQYF. The DNA for the CDR3 is TGTGCCACCGCCGCGGGTAGCACAGATACGCAGTATTTT.